The clone carrying this T cell receptor (beta chain) was observed a few times. Its antigen is currently unknown. The sample is drawn from a study of T cells in Graves' hyperthyroidism and ophthalmopathy. Overall study findings and caveats: Most thyroid clonotypes that were expanded above 0.001 also turned up in blood.

Trimming took off 0 bases at V and 0 bases at J, with 6 bases between the two ends. Germline V lookup: CDR1 GTSNPN, CDR2 SVGIG (reference sequence). The CDR3 spans 15 residues. Amplified regions were TCR beta CDR3 sequences from RNA transcripts. TCR CDR3 regions were first amplified by RT-PCR with HTBI primers. TCRdb reprocessed the multiplex PCR reads with MiXCR, giving one entry per CDR3 protein. The sample lists approximately 220,000 distinct CDR3 sequences, around 18% occurring once. Graves' hyperthyroidism without ophthalmopathy progression within 18 months was termed stable. Patients having uncontrolled infection, another autoimmune disease, pregnancy or lactation were not included. Out of approximately 10 ml of fresh peripheral blood came the PBMCs.

This receptor was taken from a man aged 35-49 years with Graves' hyperthyroidism. The V call is TRBV30, the J call TRBJ1-6, with D unresolved. Sequenced: blood. The CDR3: CAWSVLSSYNSPLHF. In DNA form, the CDR3 reads TGTGCCTGGAGTGTTCTGAGCTCCTATAATTCACCCCTCCACTTT.